The next 8 T cell receptor beta chains were all read from a single sample in a study of OX40 agonist ivuxolimab in advanced cancers. Assay used: immunoSEQ multiplex PCR; TCRdb lists only in-frame clones, some missing. The sample consists of 77,000 or so clones, approximately 85% of them appearing once. This specimen was CD4+ or CD8+ T cells sorted from blood, taken in a trial of the OX40 agonist ivuxolimab. The receptor source for this set is an adult with an advanced solid tumor such as melanoma, head and neck, liver or kidney cancer.

This clone was seen just once. The gene calls are TRBV6-5 and TRBJ1-5; D is ambiguous. This CDR3 region has 14 residues. The V and J ends lost 0 bases and 7 bases respectively, with 10 bases between them. Per germline, CDR1 MNHEY and CDR2 SVGAGI. The CDR3 protein is CASSYSRSRQPQHF. As DNA, the CDR3 is TGTGCCAGCAGTTACTCAAGGTCACGACAGCCCCAGCATTTT.

V and J are TRBV9 and TRBJ1-1, with 10 nucleotides matching TRBD1. V was pared by 2 bases and J by 3 bases, with 16 bases of the junction left unmatched. This CDR3 contains 19 residues. CDR1 and CDR2 (germline): SGDLS, YYNGEE. CDR3 bases: TGTGCCAGCAGCGTCTCCTTGGGGCTTGTGGGGACAGGGGACACTGAAGCTTTCTTT. It codes for CASSVSLGLVGTGDTEAFF.

The chain links TRBV19 to TRBJ2-7; a weak D match, TRBD1 (6 bases). Trimming took off 6 bases at V and 3 bases at J, with 18 bases between the two ends. CDR3 length: 15 amino acids. Per the germline V gene, CDR1 is LNHDA and CDR2 is SQIVND (reference sequence). The chain's CDR3 is CASSPGEGQIYEQYF. In DNA, the CDR3 is TGTGCCAGTAGCCCGGGCGAGGGACAAATCTACGAGCAGTACTTC.

The chain combines TRBV4-3 with TRBJ2-2; D is unresolved. This CDR3 contains 16 residues. CDR1 and CDR2 from the germline V gene are LGHNA and YSLEER. V lost 1 base and J lost 0, with 9 bases in between. CDR3 coding DNA: TGCGCCAGCAGCCAAGTGTTAGGCACGAACACCGGGGAGCTGTTTTTT. Translated, it gives CASSQVLGTNTGELFF.

This chain uses TRBV6-5 with TRBJ2-2; D remains ambiguous. Germline loops: CDR1 MNHEY, CDR2 SVGAGI. The CDR3 has 13 amino acids. V dropped 2 bases and J dropped 0 bases, with 1 base sitting between them. CDR3 DNA sequence: TGTGCCAGCAGTTACGCGAACACCGGGGAGCTGTTTTTT. Encoded protein: CASSYANTGELFF.

The chain couples TRBV27 to TRBJ1-1; D possibly corresponds to TRBD1 (5 bases). The CDR3 spans 14 residues. CDR1 MNHEY and CDR2 SMNVEV come from the germline V gene (reference sequence). Trimming removed 5 bases from V and 0 bases from J, with 10 bases in between. The CDR3 region is CASSPGRMNTEAFF. The DNA for the CDR3 is TGTGCCAGCAGTCCGGGACGGATGAACACTGAAGCTTTCTTT.

This rearrangement joins TRBV28 to TRBJ2-5, with unresolved D. This CDR3 comprises 16 residues. Trimming removed 0 bases from V and 0 bases from J, with 11 bases in between. CDR1 MDHEN and CDR2 SYDVKM come from the germline V gene. CDR3 sequence reads: CASSLWNAEHQETQYF. DNA of the CDR3: TGTGCCAGCAGTTTATGGAATGCGGAACACCAAGAGACCCAGTACTTC.

The sample holds a few counts of this clone. The genes are TRBV6-5 and TRBJ2-1; D is unclear. This CDR3 is built from 15 residues. Germline-derived CDR1 and CDR2 are MNHEY and SVGAGI. Trimming shortened V by 6 bases and J by 0 bases, and 12 bases separated the two germline ends. The CDR3 sequence: CASRERPRSYNEQFF. CDR3 in DNA: TGTGCCAGCAGGGAACGGCCCCGCTCCTACAATGAGCAGTTCTTC.